This T cell receptor (beta chain) was sequenced for a study of CD8 T cell repertoires and HIV-1 epitope variants. Study overall: Controls were a CMV, EBV and flu peptide pool, Ebola AY9 negative control, and no-peptide well. Equal numbers of autologous T cell-negative cells presented antigen to enriched T cells.

This CDR3 spans 14 amino acids. V was cut by 3 bases and J by 7 bases, with 12 bases left in between. Germline loops: CDR1 LGHNA, CDR2 YNFKEQ. The assay was immunoSEQ multiplex PCR, and TCRdb's table has in-frame clones only and misses some. Of roughly 1,200 clones in the sample, about three fifths were seen once. Findings and limits, study-wide: Ten or so TCR beta clonotypes were antigen-specific, five or six apparently recognizing autologous or escape variants. Beta chains alone show antigen proliferation, not cytokine profile or function.

About this clone: Its antigen remains unidentified.

This sequence originates from a male donor with HIV. The gene calls are TRBV4-2 and TRBJ2-2; D may be TRBD1 (6 bases). Sequences were obtained from cultured CD8+ T cells derived from PBMCs. This CDR3 is CASSHAVGGGELFF. The CDR3 DNA follows: TGTGCCAGCAGCCACGCGGTAGGGGGCGGGGAGCTGTTTTTT.